The clone carrying this TCR beta chain appeared a few times. Its antigen is unknown. This record comes from a study of T cell repertoires in cytomegalovirus infection. Study details: CMV infection together with matching HLA type was indicated by public TCR beta signatures.

Study-wide results and caveats: The ex vivo response was dominated by HLA-C-restricted CMV-specific TCR beta clonotypes.

This CDR3 comprises 15 residues. Germline trimming cut 4 bases from V and 2 bases from J; bases unmatched to any gene: 2. Germline V lookup: CDR1 MGHRA, CDR2 YSYEKL. TCRdb recomputed calls from the reads with MiXCR, one row per CDR3 protein. This table has about 500,000 distinct CDR3 sequences, around 30% appearing once. This sequence originates from a human donor in good health (CMV status not recorded). Some clones in this sample may be carry-over from other donors' samples. The chain is built from TRBV4-1 and TRBJ2-7; 13 positions match TRBD2. The sample was cultured PBMCs, taken from culture after CMV antigen stimulation. The CDR3 DNA is TGCGCCAGCAGCCCAGGACTAGCGGGAGCCTACGAGCAGTACTTC. The encoded protein is CASSPGLAGAYEQYF.